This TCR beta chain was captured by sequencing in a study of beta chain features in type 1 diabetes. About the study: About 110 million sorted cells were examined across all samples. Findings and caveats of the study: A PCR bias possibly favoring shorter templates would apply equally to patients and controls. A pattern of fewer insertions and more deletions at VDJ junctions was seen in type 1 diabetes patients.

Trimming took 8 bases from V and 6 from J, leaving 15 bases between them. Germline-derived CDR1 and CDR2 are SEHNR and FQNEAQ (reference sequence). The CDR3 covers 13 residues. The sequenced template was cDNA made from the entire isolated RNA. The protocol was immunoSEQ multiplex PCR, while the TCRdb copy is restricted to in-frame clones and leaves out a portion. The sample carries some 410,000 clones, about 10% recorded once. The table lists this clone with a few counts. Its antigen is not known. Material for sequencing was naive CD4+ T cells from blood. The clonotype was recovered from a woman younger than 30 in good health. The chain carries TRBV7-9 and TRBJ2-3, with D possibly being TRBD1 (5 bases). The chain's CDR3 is CASPQGALDTQYF. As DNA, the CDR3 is TGTGCCAGCCCCCAGGGTGCCCTGGATACGCAGTATTTT.